This is a list of T cell receptor beta chains from one sample in a study of identical twins. One entry per CDR3 protein results from TCRdb running MiXCR on the 5' RACE reads. This sample has hundreds of thousands of distinct CDR3 sequences, with roughly an eighth found just once. The same specimen was also included in a second study, on yellow fever vaccine responses in identical twins.

Sequencing was performed on PBMCs. The receptor set was obtained from a woman younger than 30 in good health. The CDR3 runs from the conserved cysteine through the conserved F or W. The order of the fields is clone size, CDR3 length, D gene, V gene, J gene, CDR3 protein, CDR3 DNA. A D gene is named only where the DNA matches it firmly. Clone sizes are given selectively: once, few, many, or a class where the clone is expanded.

>.|13|.|TRBV19|TRBJ1-2
CASSKLVHYGYTF
TGTGCCAGTAGCAAATTGGTGCACTATGGCTACACCTTC
>.|12|.|TRBV15|TRBJ2-5
CATRDYQETQYF
TGTGCCACCAGGGACTACCAAGAGACCCAGTACTTC
>.|16|.|TRBV20-1|TRBJ2-2
CSARDHRAGFTGELFF
TGCAGTGCTAGAGATCATAGGGCGGGATTCACCGGGGAGCTGTTTTTT
>few|14|.|TRBV5-1|TRBJ1-1
CASSRQEMNTEAFF
TGCGCCAGCAGCCGACAGGAGATGAACACTGAAGCTTTCTTT
>.|15|.|TRBV15|TRBJ2-3
CATSRELGGTDTQYF
TGTGCCACCAGCAGAGAATTAGGCGGCACAGATACGCAGTATTTT
>few|17|.|TRBV28|TRBJ2-1
CASSPIPSEVKYNEQFF
TGTGCCAGCAGTCCGATTCCTAGCGAAGTGAAATACAATGAGCAGTTCTTC
>few|14|.|TRBV29-1|TRBJ1-3
CSVGGVSSGNTIYF
TGCAGCGTTGGGGGAGTAAGCTCTGGAAACACCATATATTTT
>.|16|TRBD1|TRBV18|TRBJ1-1
CASSQGQGVSSGEAFF
TGTGCCAGCTCACAGGGACAGGGGGTATCATCCGGTGAAGCTTTCTTT
>.|10|.|TRBV29-1|TRBJ1-4
CSAQWEKLFF
TGCAGCGCTCAGTGGGAAAAACTGTTTTTT
>many|15|TRBD2|TRBV28|TRBJ2-7
CASSRGLAGYYEQYF
TGTGCCAGCAGTCGGGGACTAGCGGGATACTACGAGCAGTACTTC
>.|16|.|TRBV15|TRBJ1-2
CATSRDAFGRSYGYTF
TGTGCCACCAGCAGAGACGCATTCGGGCGTAGCTATGGCTACACCTTC
>few|14|.|TRBV21-1|TRBJ2-1
CASSNCRGHNEQFF
TGTGCCAGCAGCAACTGCAGGGGGCACAATGAGCAGTTCTTC
>.|16|TRBD1|TRBV6-1|TRBJ1-2
CASGLKGTATNYGYTF
TGTGCCAGCGGTCTTAAGGGGACAGCCACTAACTATGGCTACACCTTC
>few|12|.|TRBV29-1|TRBJ1-3
CSVGSSGNTIYF
TGCAGCGTTGGGAGCTCTGGAAACACCATATATTTT
>.|15|.|TRBV4-2|TRBJ1-5
CASSQDGATNQPQHF
TGTGCCAGCAGCCAAGACGGGGCCACAAATCAGCCCCAGCATTTT
>many|15|TRBD2|TRBV3-1|TRBJ2-7
CASSQTSGSLYEQYF
TGTGCCAGCAGCCAGACTAGCGGGAGTTTATACGAGCAGTACTTC
>.|14|.|TRBV25-1|TRBJ2-7
CASSEGGLGYEQYF
TGTGCCAGCAGTGAAGGGGGGCTAGGCTACGAGCAGTACTTC
>.|15|TRBD2|TRBV20-1|TRBJ2-5
CSARDPSGGQETQYF
TGCAGTGCTAGAGATCCCAGCGGGGGGCAAGAGACCCAGTACTTC
>.|15|.|TRBV18|TRBJ2-2
CASSRQEWSTGELFF
TGTGCCAGCTCACGACAAGAGTGGAGCACCGGGGAGCTGTTTTTT
>.|15|.|TRBV27|TRBJ1-1
CASSYRTVPYTEAFF
TGTGCCAGCAGTTACAGGACAGTGCCCTACACTGAAGCTTTCTTT
>few|14|TRBD2|TRBV20-1|TRBJ2-3
CSAPMGGNTDTQYF
TGCAGTGCTCCGATGGGGGGGAACACAGATACGCAGTATTTT
>few|16|TRBD1|TRBV18|TRBJ2-1
CASSPQTGGMGNEQFF
TGTGCCAGCTCACCCCAGACAGGGGGCATGGGCAATGAGCAGTTCTTC
>many|14|TRBD1|TRBV7-9|TRBJ2-7
CASTDRQGQHEQYF
TGTGCCAGCACCGATCGACAGGGTCAGCACGAGCAGTACTTC
>.|15|.|TRBV12-3/TRBV12-4|TRBJ2-7
CASSLNQGGRYEQYF
TGTGCCAGCAGTCTAAACCAGGGGGGCCGCTACGAGCAGTACTTC
>many|15|.|TRBV5-1|TRBJ2-1
CASSLRRGLYNEQFF
TGCGCCAGCAGCCTACGAAGGGGTCTCTACAATGAGCAGTTCTTC
>.|17|.|TRBV9|TRBJ2-3
CASTGFDGRSVSDTQYF
TGTGCCAGCACGGGTTTTGACGGTCGTTCGGTGTCGGATACGCAGTATTTT
>.|18|.|TRBV14|TRBJ2-5
CASSQVITWTGREETQYF
TGTGCCAGCAGCCAAGTGATCACTTGGACAGGGAGGGAAGAGACCCAGTACTTC
>few|15|TRBD2|TRBV29-1|TRBJ2-1
CSVSGGASGYNEQFF
TGCAGCGTCTCTGGGGGGGCTAGCGGGTACAATGAGCAGTTCTTC
>few|16|TRBD2|TRBV7-9|TRBJ2-1
CASSSQRESSYNEQFF
TGTGCCAGCAGCTCCCAGCGGGAGAGCTCCTACAATGAGCAGTTCTTC
>many|13|.|TRBV2|TRBJ2-1
CASRVESYNEQFF
TGTGCCAGCAGAGTAGAATCCTACAATGAGCAGTTCTTC
>.|14|TRBD1|TRBV2|TRBJ2-1
CASSTGAPTNEQFF
TGTGCCAGCAGTACAGGGGCCCCAACAAATGAGCAGTTCTTC